The text below deals with one TCR beta chain. The data stem from a study of cytomegalovirus exposure and HLA in healthy donors. Trimming stripped 0 bases from V and 5 bases from J, with 5 bases between. Germline CDR1 reads GTSNPN; CDR2 reads SVGIG (reference sequence). This CDR3 contains 12 residues. Profiled with immunoSEQ multiplex PCR; TCRdb holds only in-frame clones, not every one. The table has about 120,000 clones, over 75% seen once. The TCR was taken from a woman under 30 in good health and CMV-seropositive. Sequencing was performed on PBMCs. This chain connects TRBV30 to TRBJ2-1; D call uncertain. The CDR3 DNA reads TGTGCCTGGAGTGTACTTAACAATGAGCAGTTCTTC. Amino acids: CAWSVLNNEQFF.